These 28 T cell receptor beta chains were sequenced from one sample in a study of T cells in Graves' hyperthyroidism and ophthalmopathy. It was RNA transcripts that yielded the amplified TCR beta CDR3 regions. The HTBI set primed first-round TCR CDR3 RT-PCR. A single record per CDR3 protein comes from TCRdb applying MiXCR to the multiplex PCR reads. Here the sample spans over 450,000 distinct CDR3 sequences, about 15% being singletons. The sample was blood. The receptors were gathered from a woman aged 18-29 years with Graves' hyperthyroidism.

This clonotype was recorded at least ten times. This chain's CDR3 is CAISTPTGITEAFF. Here the CDR3 DNA reads TGTGCCATCAGTACCCCGACAGGGATTACTGAAGCTTTCTTT. V gene TRBV10-3 combines with J gene TRBJ1-1; 7 bases agree with TRBD1. This CDR3 comprises 14 residues. The germline V gene has CDR1 ENHRY and CDR2 SYGVKD. V trimming: 5 bases; J trimming: 5 bases; junction bases outside the gene matches: 8.

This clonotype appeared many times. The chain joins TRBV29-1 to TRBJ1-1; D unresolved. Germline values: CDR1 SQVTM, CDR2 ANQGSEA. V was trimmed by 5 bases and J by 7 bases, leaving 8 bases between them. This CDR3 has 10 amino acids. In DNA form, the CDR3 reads TGCAGCGTTCAAGGGATTGAAGCTTTCTTT. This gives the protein CSVQGIEAFF.

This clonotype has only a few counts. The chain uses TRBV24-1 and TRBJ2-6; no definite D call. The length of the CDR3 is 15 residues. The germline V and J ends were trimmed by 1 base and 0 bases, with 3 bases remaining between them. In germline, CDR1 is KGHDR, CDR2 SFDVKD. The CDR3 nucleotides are TGTGCCACCAGTGATTTTAGCTCTGGGGCCAACGTCCTGACTTTC. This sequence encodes CATSDFSSGANVLTF.

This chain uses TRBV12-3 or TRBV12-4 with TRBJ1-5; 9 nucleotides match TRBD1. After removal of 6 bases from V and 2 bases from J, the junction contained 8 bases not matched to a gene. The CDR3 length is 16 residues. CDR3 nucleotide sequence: TGTGCCAGCAGAGAACCGGGACAGGGCGGCAATCAGCCCCAGCATTTT. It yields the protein CASREPGQGGNQPQHF.

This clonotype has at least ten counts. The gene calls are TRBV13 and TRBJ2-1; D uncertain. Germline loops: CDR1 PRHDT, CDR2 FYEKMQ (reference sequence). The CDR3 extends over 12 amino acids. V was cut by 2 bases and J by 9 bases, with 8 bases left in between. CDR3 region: CASSLSTPEQFF. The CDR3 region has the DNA TGTGCCAGCAGCTTATCTACGCCTGAGCAGTTCTTC.

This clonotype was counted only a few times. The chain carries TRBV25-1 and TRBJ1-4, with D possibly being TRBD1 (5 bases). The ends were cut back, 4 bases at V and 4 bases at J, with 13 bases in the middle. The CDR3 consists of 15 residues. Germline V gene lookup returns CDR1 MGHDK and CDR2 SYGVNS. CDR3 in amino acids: CASSGGRQLNEKLFF. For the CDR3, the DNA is TGTGCCAGCAGTGGGGGCCGGCAGCTTAATGAAAAACTGTTTTTT.

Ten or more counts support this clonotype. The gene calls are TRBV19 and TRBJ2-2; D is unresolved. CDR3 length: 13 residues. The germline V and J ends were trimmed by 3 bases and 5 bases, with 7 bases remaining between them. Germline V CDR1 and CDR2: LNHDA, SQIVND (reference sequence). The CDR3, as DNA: TGTGCCAGTAGTATTCCCCCGACCGGGGAGCTGTTTTTT. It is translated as CASSIPPTGELFF.

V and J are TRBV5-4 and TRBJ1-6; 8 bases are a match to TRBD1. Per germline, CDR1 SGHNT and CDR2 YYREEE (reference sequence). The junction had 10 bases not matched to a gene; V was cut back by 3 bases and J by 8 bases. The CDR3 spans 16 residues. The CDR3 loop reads CASSSSTGDPHSPLHF. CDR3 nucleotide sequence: TGTGCCAGCAGCTCATCGACAGGGGATCCCCATTCACCCCTCCACTTT.

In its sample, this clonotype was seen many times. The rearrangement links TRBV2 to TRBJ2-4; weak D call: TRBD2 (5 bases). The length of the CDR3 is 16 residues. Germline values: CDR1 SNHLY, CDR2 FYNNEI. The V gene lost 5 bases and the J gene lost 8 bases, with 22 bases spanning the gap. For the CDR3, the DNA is TGTGCCAGCAGTCGTTTGCGGGCCAGGCCGACGGACATTCAGTACTTC. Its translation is CASSRLRARPTDIQYF.

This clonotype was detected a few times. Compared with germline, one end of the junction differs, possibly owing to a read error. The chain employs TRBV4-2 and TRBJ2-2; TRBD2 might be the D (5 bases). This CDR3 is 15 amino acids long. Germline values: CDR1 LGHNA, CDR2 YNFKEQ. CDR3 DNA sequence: TGTGCCAGCAGCCCCGTCGGGATGAACACCGGGAAGCTGTTTTTT. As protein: CASSPVGMNTGKLFF.

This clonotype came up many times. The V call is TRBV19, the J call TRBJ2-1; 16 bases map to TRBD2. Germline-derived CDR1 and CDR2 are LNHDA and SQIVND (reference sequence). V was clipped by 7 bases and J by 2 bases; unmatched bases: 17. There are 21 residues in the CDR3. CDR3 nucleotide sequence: TGTGCCAGTACCGGGGGACTTGGGGGACTAGCGGGAGGGGGGACCTACAATGAGCAGTTCTTC. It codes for CASTGGLGGLAGGGTYNEQFF. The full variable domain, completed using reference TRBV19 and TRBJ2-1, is DGGITQSPKYLFRKEGQNVTLSCEQNLNHDAMYWYRQDPGQGLRLIYYSQIVNDFQKGDIAEGYSVSREKKESFPLTVTSAQKNPTAFYLCASTGGLGGLAGGGTYNEQFFGPGTRLTVL.

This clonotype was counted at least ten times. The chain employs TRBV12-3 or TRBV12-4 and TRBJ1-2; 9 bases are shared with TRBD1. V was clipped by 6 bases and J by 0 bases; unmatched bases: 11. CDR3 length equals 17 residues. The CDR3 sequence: CASRTSGQGVSNYGYTF. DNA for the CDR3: TGTGCCAGCAGGACCTCGGGACAGGGTGTATCTAACTATGGCTACACCTTC.

The CDR3 loop reads CASSPPYPGRGYEQYF. The CDR3 coding sequence is TGTGCCAGCAGCCCCCCGTATCCGGGCAGGGGCTACGAGCAGTACTTC. This chain connects TRBV12-3 or TRBV12-4 to TRBJ2-7, with D possibly matching TRBD1 (6 bases). Trimming removed 6 bases from V and 3 bases from J, with 21 bases in between. CDR3 length: 16 residues.

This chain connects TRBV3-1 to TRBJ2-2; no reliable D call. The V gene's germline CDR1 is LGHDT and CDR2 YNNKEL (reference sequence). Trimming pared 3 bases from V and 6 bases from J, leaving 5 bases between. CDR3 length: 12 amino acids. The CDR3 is CASSHGSGELFF. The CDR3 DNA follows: TGTGCCAGCAGCCATGGCTCCGGGGAGCTGTTTTTT.

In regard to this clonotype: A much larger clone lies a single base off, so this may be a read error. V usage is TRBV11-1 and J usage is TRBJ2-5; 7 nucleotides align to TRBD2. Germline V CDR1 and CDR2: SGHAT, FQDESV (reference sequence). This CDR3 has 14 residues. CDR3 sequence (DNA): TGTGCCGGCAGCTCCTCCGGACTAGGGGAGACCCAGTACTTC. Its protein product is CAGSSSGLGETQYF. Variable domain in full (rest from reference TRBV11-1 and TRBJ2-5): EAEVAQSPRYKITEKSQAVAFWCDPISGHATLYWYRQILGQGPELLVQFQDESVVDDSQLPKDRFSAERLKGVDSTLKIQPAELGDSAMYLCAGSSSGLGETQYFGPGTRLLVL.

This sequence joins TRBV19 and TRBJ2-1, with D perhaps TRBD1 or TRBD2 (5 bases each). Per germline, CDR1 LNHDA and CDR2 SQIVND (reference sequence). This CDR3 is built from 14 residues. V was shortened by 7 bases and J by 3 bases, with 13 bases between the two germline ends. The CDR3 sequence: CASIGTKGYNEQFF. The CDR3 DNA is TGTGCCAGTATAGGGACGAAGGGCTACAATGAGCAGTTCTTC.

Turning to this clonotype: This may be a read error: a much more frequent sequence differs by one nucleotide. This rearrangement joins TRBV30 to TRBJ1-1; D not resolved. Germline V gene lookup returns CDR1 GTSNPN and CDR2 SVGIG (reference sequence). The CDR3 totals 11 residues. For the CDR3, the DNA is TGTGCCTGGAGTGTTATAACTGAAACTTTCTTT. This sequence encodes CAWSVITETFF.

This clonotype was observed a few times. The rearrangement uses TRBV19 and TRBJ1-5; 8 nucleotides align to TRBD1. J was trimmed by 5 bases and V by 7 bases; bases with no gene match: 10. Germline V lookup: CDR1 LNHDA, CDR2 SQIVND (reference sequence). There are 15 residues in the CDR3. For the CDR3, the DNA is TGTGCCAGTACCCTTGGACAGGGCGGTTATCAGCCCCAGCATTTT. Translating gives CASTLGQGGYQPQHF.

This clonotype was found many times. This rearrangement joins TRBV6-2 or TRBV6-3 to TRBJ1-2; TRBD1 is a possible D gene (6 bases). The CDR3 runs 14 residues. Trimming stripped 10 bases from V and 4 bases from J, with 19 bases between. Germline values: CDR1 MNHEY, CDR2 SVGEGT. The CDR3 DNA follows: TGTGCCACCACGGACAGCCAACGTGGCTATGGCTACACCTTC. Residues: CATTDSQRGYGYTF.

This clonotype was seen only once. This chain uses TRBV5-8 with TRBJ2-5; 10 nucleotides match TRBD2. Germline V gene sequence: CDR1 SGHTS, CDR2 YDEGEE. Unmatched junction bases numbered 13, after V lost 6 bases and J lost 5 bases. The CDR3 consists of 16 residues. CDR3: CASNEGLAGGWETQYF. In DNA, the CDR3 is TGTGCCAGCAACGAAGGGTTAGCGGGAGGTTGGGAGACCCAGTACTTC.

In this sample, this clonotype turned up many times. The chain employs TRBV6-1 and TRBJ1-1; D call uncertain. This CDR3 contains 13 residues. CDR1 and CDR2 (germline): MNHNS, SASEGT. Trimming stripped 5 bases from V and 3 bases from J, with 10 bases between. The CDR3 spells CASSSGSDTEAFF. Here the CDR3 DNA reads TGTGCCAGCAGTTCCGGGAGCGACACTGAAGCTTTCTTT.

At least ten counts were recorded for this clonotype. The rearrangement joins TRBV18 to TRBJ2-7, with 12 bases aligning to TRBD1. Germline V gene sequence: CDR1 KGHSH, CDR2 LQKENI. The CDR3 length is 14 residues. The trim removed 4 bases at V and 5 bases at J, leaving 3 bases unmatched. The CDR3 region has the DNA TGTGCCAGCTCACAGGGACAGGGGGCCCACGAGCAGTACGTC. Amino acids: CASSQGQGAHEQYV.

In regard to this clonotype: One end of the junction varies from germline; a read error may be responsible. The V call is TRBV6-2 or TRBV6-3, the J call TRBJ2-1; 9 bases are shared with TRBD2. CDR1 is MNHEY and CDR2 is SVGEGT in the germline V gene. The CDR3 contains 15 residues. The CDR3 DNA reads TGTGCCAGCACCAGCGGGAGGAGTTTCTACAGTGAGCAGTTCTTC. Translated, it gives CASTSGRSFYSEQFF.

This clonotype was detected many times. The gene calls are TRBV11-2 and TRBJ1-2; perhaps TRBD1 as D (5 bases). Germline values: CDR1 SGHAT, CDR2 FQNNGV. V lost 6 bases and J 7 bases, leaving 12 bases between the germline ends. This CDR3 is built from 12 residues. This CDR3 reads CASSSNQGGYTF. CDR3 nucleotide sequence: TGTGCCAGCAGTTCAAACCAGGGTGGCTACACCTTC.

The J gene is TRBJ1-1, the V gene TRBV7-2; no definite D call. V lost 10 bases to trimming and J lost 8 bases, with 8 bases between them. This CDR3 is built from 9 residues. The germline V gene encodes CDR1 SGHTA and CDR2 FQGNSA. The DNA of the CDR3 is TGTGCCACCTCACCCGAAGCTTTCTTT. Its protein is CATSPEAFF.

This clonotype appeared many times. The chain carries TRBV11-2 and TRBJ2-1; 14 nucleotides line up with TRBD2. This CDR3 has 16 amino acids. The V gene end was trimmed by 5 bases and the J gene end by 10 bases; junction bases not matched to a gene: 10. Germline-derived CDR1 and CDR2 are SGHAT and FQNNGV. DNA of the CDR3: TGTGCCAGCAGCCCAACGGGACTAGCGGGAGTAACGGAGCAGTTCTTC. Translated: CASSPTGLAGVTEQFF. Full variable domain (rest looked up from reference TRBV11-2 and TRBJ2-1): EAGVAQSPRYKIIEKRQSVAFWCNPISGHATLYWYQQILGQGPKLLIQFQNNGVVDDSQLPKDRFSAERLKGVDSTLKIQPAKLEDSAVYLCASSPTGLAGVTEQFFGPGTRLTVL.

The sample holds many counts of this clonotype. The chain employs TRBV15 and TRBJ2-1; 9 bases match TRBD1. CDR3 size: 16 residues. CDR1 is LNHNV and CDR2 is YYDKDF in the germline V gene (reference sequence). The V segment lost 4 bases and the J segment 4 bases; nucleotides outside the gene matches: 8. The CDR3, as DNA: TGTGCCACCAGCATCCGCCGGGACAGGGTGTACAATGAGCAGTTCTTC. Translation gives CATSIRRDRVYNEQFF.

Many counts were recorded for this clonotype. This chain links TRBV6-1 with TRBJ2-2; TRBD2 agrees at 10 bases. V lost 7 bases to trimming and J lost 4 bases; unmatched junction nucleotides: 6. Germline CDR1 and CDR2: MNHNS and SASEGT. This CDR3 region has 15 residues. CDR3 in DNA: TGTGCCAGCAATACCGGGACTAGCGCCACCGGGGAGCTGTTTTTT. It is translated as CASNTGTSATGELFF.